These 3 T cell receptor beta chains came from one sample sequenced in a study of beta chain features in type 1 diabetes. The entirety of the isolated RNA underwent reverse transcription, so expressed TCRB transcripts were sequenced. Data came from immunoSEQ multiplex PCR; TCRdb stores just in-frame clones and leaves some out. The data hold around 310,000 clones, with approximately 11% observed a single time. Sequencing was done on a sample of naive CD4+ T cells from blood. Every receptor here comes from a woman aged 25 to 39 in good health.

This clone came up a few times. V usage is TRBV7-2 and J usage is TRBJ2-5, with D possibly being TRBD2 (5 bases). The CDR3 extends over 16 amino acids. The V end lost 4 bases, the J end lost 1 base, and 16 bases lay between the germline ends. Germline assignment: CDR1 SGHTA and CDR2 FQGNSA. CDR3 sequence (DNA): TGTGCCAGCAGCTCCCTCGTGGTAGCGAGCCAAGAGACCCAGTACTTC. The encoded protein is CASSSLVVASQETQYF.

This sequence joins TRBV30 and TRBJ2-5; TRBD1 matches 10 bases. V was pared by 5 bases and J by 5 bases, with 11 bases of the junction left unmatched. This CDR3 has 15 amino acids. CDR1 is GTSNPN and CDR2 is SVGIG in the germline V gene (reference sequence). The CDR3 reads CAWAHMGQGMETQYF. CDR3 DNA: TGTGCCTGGGCCCACATGGGACAGGGGATGGAGACCCAGTACTTC. Drawing the rest from reference TRBV30 and TRBJ2-5, the complete variable domain is SQTIHQWPATLVQPVGSPLSLECTVEGTSNPNLYWYRQAAGRGLQLLFYSVGIGQISSEVPQNLSASRPQDRQFILSSKKLLLSDSGFYLCAWAHMGQGMETQYFGPGTRLLVL.

This clone was detected only a few times. This chain uses TRBV18 with TRBJ1-1; D gene ambiguous. The CDR3 covers 13 residues. Germline CDR1 reads KGHSH; CDR2 reads LQKENI. V lost 3 bases to trimming and J lost 5 bases, with 10 bases between them. The CDR3 loop reads CASSPMFGTEAFF. For the CDR3, the DNA is TGTGCCAGCTCACCCATGTTCGGTACTGAAGCTTTCTTT.